A single sample gave rise to the 9 T cell receptor beta chains below, sequenced in a study of blood T cell repertoires in COVID-19. Only in-frame clones appear in the TCRdb table, and some are missing; sequencing was by immunoSEQ multiplex PCR. The table shows approximately 190,000 clones, with around 80% occurring only once. Sequenced input: peripheral blood. These receptors all stem from a woman aged 55-70 years with COVID-19, enrolled during active disease.

The chain recombines TRBV29-1 with TRBJ1-5; D remains unclear. Trimming took 6 bases from V and 3 from J, leaving 12 bases between them. This CDR3 spans 13 amino acids. Germline V gene lookup returns CDR1 SQVTM and CDR2 ANQGSEA. The CDR3 DNA sequence: TGCAGCGTCAGCCGGGGTTTCAATCAGCCCCAGCATTTT. Its translation: CSVSRGFNQPQHF.

The chain couples TRBV7-2 to TRBJ1-5; 8 bases are shared with TRBD1. The length of the CDR3 is 16 residues. Germline CDR1 is SGHTA and CDR2 is FQGNSA. V was pared by 3 bases and J by 4 bases, with 8 bases of the junction left unmatched. The DNA for the CDR3 is TGTGCCAGCAGCTTTTTTGGGACAGGCCTTAATCAGCCCCAGCATTTT. Its protein product is CASSFFGTGLNQPQHF. The variable domain in full, completed from reference TRBV7-2 and TRBJ1-5, reads GAGVSQSPSNKVTEKGKDVELRCDPISGHTALYWYRQSLGQGLEFLIYFQGNSAPDKSGLPSDRFSAERTGGSVSTLTIQRTQQEDSAVYLCASSFFGTGLNQPQHFGDGTRLSIL.

This chain connects TRBV19 to TRBJ1-4; 7 nucleotides match TRBD1. The ends lost 6 bases at V and 8 bases at J; junction bases unmatched: 9. CDR1 and CDR2 (germline): LNHDA, SQIVND (reference sequence). There are 14 residues in the CDR3. The CDR3 loop reads CASRHRGGLEKLFF. The CDR3 bases are TGTGCCAGTAGGCACAGGGGAGGATTGGAAAAACTGTTTTTT. Together with reference TRBV19 and TRBJ1-4, the CDR3 gives the full variable domain: DGGITQSPKYLFRKEGQNVTLSCEQNLNHDAMYWYRQDPGQGLRLIYYSQIVNDFQKGDIAEGYSVSREKKESFPLTVTSAQKNPTAFYLCASRHRGGLEKLFFGSGTQLSVL.

Only a few counts were recorded for this clone. CDR3 residues: CASSPTILAGGETQYF. The CDR3, as DNA: TGCGCCAGCAGTCCTACAATTCTAGCGGGAGGAGAGACCCAGTACTTC. The chain recombines TRBV4-3 with TRBJ2-5, with 11 bases aligning to TRBD2. The length of the CDR3 is 16 residues. Germline CDR1 is LGHNA and CDR2 is YSLEER. The V and J ends lost 6 bases and 4 bases, in that order; junction bases with no gene match: 10.

This clone has a handful of counts. The chain uses TRBV3-1 (or the pseudogene TRBV3-2) and TRBJ2-7; no clear D gene. Trimming cost V 4 bases and J 5 bases, with 9 bases left between them. The CDR3 contains 12 residues. The germline CDR1 and CDR2 sequences are LGHDT and YNNKEL (reference sequence). CDR3 nucleotides: TGTGCCAGCAGCCCCCGCAGGAACGAGCAGTACTTC. This sequence encodes CASSPRRNEQYF.

The chain has TRBV10-3 and TRBJ2-2, with TRBD1 matching over 8 bases. The CDR3 covers 14 residues. J lost 6 bases, V lost 3 bases, and 3 bases had no gene match. Per germline, CDR1 ENHRY and CDR2 SYGVKD. CDR3 coding DNA: TGTGCCATCAGTGAACCACAGGGGGCCGGGGAGCTGTTTTTT. Protein sequence: CAISEPQGAGELFF.

The gene calls are TRBV11-2 and TRBJ1-1; D not resolved. This CDR3 has 15 amino acids. V lost 2 bases, J lost 1 base, and 11 bases lay in between. Germline CDR1 and CDR2: SGHAT and FQNNGV. The CDR3 loop reads CASSLYSGENTEAFF. The CDR3 nucleotides are TGTGCCAGCAGCTTATATTCGGGTGAGAACACTGAAGCTTTCTTT. Using reference TRBV11-2 and TRBJ1-1 for the parts outside the CDR3, the full variable domain is EAGVAQSPRYKIIEKRQSVAFWCNPISGHATLYWYQQILGQGPKLLIQFQNNGVVDDSQLPKDRFSAERLKGVDSTLKIQPAKLEDSAVYLCASSLYSGENTEAFFGQGTRLTVV.

The sample holds a few counts of this clone. This rearrangement joins TRBV5-1 to TRBJ1-6, with 10 bases fitting TRBD1. The CDR3 is 15 amino acids. V was clipped by 4 bases and J by 10 bases; unmatched bases: 8. Germline V gene lookup returns CDR1 SGHRS and CDR2 YFSETQ. CDR3 residues: CASSGGQGKISPLHF. The CDR3 DNA follows: TGCGCCAGCAGCGGGGGACAGGGGAAGATCTCACCCCTCCACTTT.

V is TRBV7-2 and J is TRBJ2-7, with D perhaps TRBD1 (6 bases). The CDR3 is 14 residues long. Germline V gene data show CDR1 as SGHTA and CDR2 as FQGNSA. V was cut by 5 bases and J by 4 bases, with 15 bases left in between. In DNA form, the CDR3 reads TGTGCCAGCAGCCCAGGGACATTACGGTACGAGCAGTACTTC. Protein: CASSPGTLRYEQYF.